Listed below are T cell receptor beta chains from one sample, sequenced in a study of cytomegalovirus exposure and HLA in healthy donors. Profiling relied on immunoSEQ multiplex PCR, and the TCRdb table lists in-frame clones only, not all of them. The sample records some 140,000 clones, less than 85% being singletons. The material sequenced was PBMCs. The source is a woman aged 45-65 years in good health and CMV-seropositive. Both conserved end residues are part of each CDR3. The D gene is left open where the match is weak. Size is omitted from some rows. Given values are once, few, many or a class for expanded clones.

d_call	v_call	clone_size	j_call	cdr3_nt	cdr3_aa
-	TRBV11-2	few	TRBJ2-2	TGTGCCAGCAGACTACAGGGGAACACCGGGGAGCTGTTTTTT	CASRLQGNTGELFF
TRBD1	TRBV16	-	TRBJ2-3	TGTGCCAGCAGCCCCGGACAGGGCCCCACAGATACGCAGTATTTT	CASSPGQGPTDTQYF
TRBD2	TRBV9	few	TRBJ2-3	TGTGCCAGCAGCCCACATGGGAGCGGGGCTAGCACAGATACGCAGTATTTT	CASSPHGSGASTDTQYF
-	TRBV6-6	-	TRBJ1-5	TGTGCCAGCAGTGTATCAGGGGCGCAGCCCCAGCATTTT	CASSVSGAQPQHF
-	TRBV15	-	TRBJ1-1	TGTGCCACCAGCAAGAAGGGGGCTGAAGCTTTCTTT	CATSKKGAEAFF
-	TRBV28	once	TRBJ2-7	TGTGCCAGCGACCGCGGCGTCTCCTACGAGCAGTACTTC	CASDRGVSYEQYF
TRBD1	TRBV5-6	-	TRBJ1-2	TGTGCCAGCAGCCCAACCGGGACAGGGGTCCCTGGCTACACCTTC	CASSPTGTGVPGYTF
-	TRBV2	-	TRBJ2-7	TGTGCCAGCAGTGACTCCCACATCGCCTCCAGAGAGCAGTACTTC	CASSDSHIASREQYF
TRBD2	TRBV6-5	-	TRBJ2-3	TGTGCCAGCAGTTTCGGACTAGCGGCAGATACGCAGTATTTT	CASSFGLAADTQYF
TRBD2	TRBV6-5	-	TRBJ2-3	TGTGCCAGCAGTTACTCGGATAGCGGGGCAGATACGCAGTATTTT	CASSYSDSGADTQYF
-	TRBV28	-	TRBJ1-1	TGTGCCAGCGTACCCCTCCTAGGTGGGAACACTGAAGCTTTCTTT	CASVPLLGGNTEAFF
-	TRBV12-2	-	TRBJ2-5	TGTGCCTTGAGAGGACAGGTCCCGACCCAGTACTTC	CALRGQVPTQYF
-	TRBV6-6	-	TRBJ1-1	TGTGCCAGCAGTTACGGGGGGGCTTACACTGAAGCTTTCTTT	CASSYGGAYTEAFF
-	TRBV4-3	-	TRBJ2-7	TGCGCCAGCAGCCAAGGGCAGAACTACGAGCAGTACTTC	CASSQGQNYEQYF
-	TRBV4-1	-	TRBJ1-3	TGCGCCAGCAGCCAAACGGTGCCCTCTGGAAACACCATATATTTT	CASSQTVPSGNTIYF
-	TRBV28	once	TRBJ2-7	TGTGCCAGCAGTTTATTGGGGACGGACTACGGACAGTACTTC	CASSLLGTDYGQYF
-	TRBV4-1	-	TRBJ1-2	TGCGCCAGCAGCCAAGATTCTGGAGGGAACTATGGCTACACCTTC	CASSQDSGGNYGYTF
TRBD2	TRBV4-2	-	TRBJ2-3	TGTGCCAGCAGCCCAAAGCGGGGGGGGCAAGATACGCAGTATTTT	CASSPKRGGQDTQYF
-	TRBV4-2	-	TRBJ2-5	TGTGCCAGCAGTCCTACGGGGGGCTCCTCCCAAGAGACCCAGTACTTC	CASSPTGGSSQETQYF
-	TRBV6-1	-	TRBJ2-1	TGTGCCAGCAGTGGGGAGAGCTACAATGAGCAGTTCTTC	CASSGESYNEQFF
TRBD2	TRBV5-4	-	TRBJ2-3	TGTGCCAGCAGCTCGGGGGGTCGACGCACAGATACGCAGTATTTT	CASSSGGRRTDTQYF
TRBD1	TRBV18	-	TRBJ1-6	TGTGCCAGCTCACCACTTGGGACAGGGTTTAATTCACCCCTCCACTTT	CASSPLGTGFNSPLHF
-	TRBV6-4	-	TRBJ2-1	TGTGCCAGCAGTGACCTAGCTTACGGTGAGCAGTTCTTC	CASSDLAYGEQFF
-	TRBV2	-	TRBJ2-3	TGTGCCAGCAGTGAACTCTCGGCGAGGGCAGATACGCAGTATTTT	CASSELSARADTQYF
-	TRBV7-8	-	TRBJ2-7	TGTGCCAGCAGCTTCTCCGGGACTTCCTACGAGCAGTACTTC	CASSFSGTSYEQYF
TRBD2	TRBV5-1	once	TRBJ2-3	TGCGCCAGCAGCAACCTACTAGCGGGGGGGCCGGATACGCAGTATTTT	CASSNLLAGGPDTQYF
-	TRBV5-4	-	TRBJ1-6	TGTGCCAGCAGCCCCTCCCGACAGGCTAATTCACCCCTCCACTTT	CASSPSRQANSPLHF
TRBD1	TRBV30	-	TRBJ1-3	TGTGCCTGGACTCCTATGAGGGGACAGGGGGCCAGACAGGGGCCCAGCTCTGGAAACACCATATATTTT	CAWTPMRGQGARQGPSSGNTIYF
-	TRBV7-2	-	TRBJ1-2	TGTGCCAGCAGCGTCTACTATGGCTACACCTTC	CASSVYYGYTF